Below, 4 T cell receptor beta chains from the same sample are listed, as sequenced in a study of T-cell memory formation after mild COVID-19. Each CDR3 protein is one row after TCRdb ran MiXCR on the 5' RACE reads. This table has 350,000 to 450,000 distinct CDR3 sequences, roughly 26% appearing once. The specimen was PBMCs or a T cell subset sorted from them (not recorded which). These TCRs come from an adult woman who had mild COVID-19 (a few samples of this study predate the infection). Cell type and time point are not known.

This clonotype has more than one count but fewer than ten. This rearrangement joins TRBV7-9 to TRBJ2-2; 9 positions match TRBD1. CDR3 length: 16 amino acids. Germline CDR1 SEHNR, CDR2 FQNEAQ (reference sequence). J gave up 3 bases and V 4 bases, and 6 bases lay outside the gene matches. CDR3 coding DNA: TGTGCCAGCAGCTCTCCGGGACAGGGATACACCGGGGAGCTGTTTTTT. It specifies CASSSPGQGYTGELFF.

This clonotype turned up a few times. The chain has TRBV6-5 and TRBJ1-1; TRBD1 matches at 8 bases. The germline V gene has CDR1 MNHEY and CDR2 SVGAGI. CDR3 length: 16 amino acids. Losses at the gene ends were 6 bases for V and 3 bases for J; bases not matched to a gene: 12. CDR3 amino acids: CASSPGQGARHTEAFF. CDR3 nucleotides: TGTGCCAGCAGCCCGGGGCAGGGGGCGCGTCACACTGAAGCTTTCTTT.

This clonotype was seen only a few times. The chain employs TRBV24-1 and TRBJ2-3, with D possibly matching TRBD2 (5 bases). V was trimmed by 5 bases and J by 0 bases, leaving 14 bases between them. The CDR3 contains 16 residues. Germline CDR1 reads KGHDR; CDR2 reads SFDVKD. This CDR3 is CATSARTLLSTDTQYF. CDR3 bases: TGTGCCACCAGTGCGAGGACTCTCCTTAGCACAGATACGCAGTATTTT.

V usage is TRBV5-1 and J usage is TRBJ1-3, with D hard to call. This CDR3 region has 15 residues. From germline, CDR1 is SGHRS and CDR2 YFSETQ. V lost 4 bases, J lost 0 bases, and 11 bases lay in between. The CDR3 sequence: CASSTDKSSGNTIYF. The CDR3 region has the DNA TGCGCCAGCAGCACCGACAAGAGCTCTGGAAACACCATATATTTT.